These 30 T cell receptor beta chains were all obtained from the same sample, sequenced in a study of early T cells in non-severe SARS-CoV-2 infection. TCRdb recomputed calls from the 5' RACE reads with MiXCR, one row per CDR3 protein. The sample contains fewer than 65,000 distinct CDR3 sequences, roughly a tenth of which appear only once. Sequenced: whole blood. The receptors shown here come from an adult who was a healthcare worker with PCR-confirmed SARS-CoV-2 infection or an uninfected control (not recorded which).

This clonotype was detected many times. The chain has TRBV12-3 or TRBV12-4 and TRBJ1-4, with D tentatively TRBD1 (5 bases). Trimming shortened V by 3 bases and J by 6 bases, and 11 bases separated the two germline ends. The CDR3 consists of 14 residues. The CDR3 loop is CASSFSQAHEKLFF. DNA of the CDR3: TGTGCCAGCAGTTTTTCACAGGCCCATGAAAAACTGTTTTTT.

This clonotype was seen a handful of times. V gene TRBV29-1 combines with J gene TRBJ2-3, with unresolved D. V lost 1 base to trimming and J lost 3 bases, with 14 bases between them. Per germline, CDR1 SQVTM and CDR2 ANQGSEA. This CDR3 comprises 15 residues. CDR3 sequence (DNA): TGCAGCGTTGAAGTTGACGGTTTTAGGACAGATACGCAGTATTTT. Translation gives CSVEVDGFRTDTQYF.

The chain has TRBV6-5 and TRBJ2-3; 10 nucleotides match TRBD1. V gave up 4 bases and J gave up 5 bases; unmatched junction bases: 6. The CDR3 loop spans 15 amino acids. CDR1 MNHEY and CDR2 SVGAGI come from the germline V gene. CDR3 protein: CASSSGDRGEDTQYF. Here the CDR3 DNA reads TGTGCCAGCAGTTCCGGGGACAGGGGTGAAGATACGCAGTATTTT.

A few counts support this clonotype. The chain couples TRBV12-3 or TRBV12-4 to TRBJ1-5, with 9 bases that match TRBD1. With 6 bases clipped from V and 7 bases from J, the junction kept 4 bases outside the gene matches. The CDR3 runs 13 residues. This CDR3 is CASRRTGEQPQHF. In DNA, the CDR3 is TGTGCCAGCAGGAGGACAGGGGAGCAGCCCCAGCATTTT.

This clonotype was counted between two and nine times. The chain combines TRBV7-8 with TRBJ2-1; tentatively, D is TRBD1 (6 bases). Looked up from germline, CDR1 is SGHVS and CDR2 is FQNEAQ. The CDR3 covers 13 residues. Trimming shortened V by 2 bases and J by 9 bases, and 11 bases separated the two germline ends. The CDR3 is CASSLQGWGEQFF. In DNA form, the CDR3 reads TGTGCCAGCAGCTTACAGGGGTGGGGTGAGCAGTTCTTC.

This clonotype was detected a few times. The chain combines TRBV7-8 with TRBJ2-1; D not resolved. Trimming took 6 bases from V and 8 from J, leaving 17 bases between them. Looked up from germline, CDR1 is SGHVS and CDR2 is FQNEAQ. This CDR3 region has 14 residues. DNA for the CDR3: TGTGCCAGCAGTGTTCGTCAAGCTGTTTATGAGCAGTTCTTC. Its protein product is CASSVRQAVYEQFF. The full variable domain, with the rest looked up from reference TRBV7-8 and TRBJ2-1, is GAGVSQSPRYKVAKRGQDVALRCDPISGHVSLFWYQQALGQGPEFLTYFQNEAQLDKSGLPSDRFFAERPEGSVSTLKIQRTQQEDSAVYLCASSVRQAVYEQFFGPGTRLTVL.

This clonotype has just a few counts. This chain's CDR3 is CASSLNVDARHYEQYV. CDR3 sequence (DNA): TGTGCCAGCAGCTTAAATGTGGACGCCCGGCACTACGAGCAGTACGTC. V is TRBV5-5 and J is TRBJ2-7; D remains unclear. With 2 bases removed from V and 3 bases from J, the gap between germline ends came to 18 bases. The CDR3 covers 16 residues. Germline V gene data show CDR1 as SGHKS and CDR2 as YYEKEE (reference sequence).

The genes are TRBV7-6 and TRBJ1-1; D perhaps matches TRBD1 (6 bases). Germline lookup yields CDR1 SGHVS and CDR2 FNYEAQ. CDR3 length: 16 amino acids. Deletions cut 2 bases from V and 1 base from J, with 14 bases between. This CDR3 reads CASSLTQQGRNTEAFF. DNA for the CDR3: TGTGCCAGCAGCTTAACCCAACAGGGCCGGAACACTGAAGCTTTCTTT.

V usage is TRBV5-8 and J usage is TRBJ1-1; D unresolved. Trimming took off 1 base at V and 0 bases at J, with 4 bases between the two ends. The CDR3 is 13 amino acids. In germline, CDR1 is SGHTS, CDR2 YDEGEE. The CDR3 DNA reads TGTGCCAGCAGCTTGTACTTGAACACTGAAGCTTTCTTT. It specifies CASSLYLNTEAFF.

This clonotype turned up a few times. The CDR3 coding sequence is TGTGCCAGCAGGAGCGGGACAGGGGGCATCAATCAGCCCCAGCATTTT. It specifies CASRSGTGGINQPQHF. This chain connects TRBV6-1 to TRBJ1-5; TRBD1 agrees at 12 bases. The CDR3 totals 16 residues. The ends lost 6 bases at V and 3 bases at J; junction bases unmatched: 6. Germline V gene sequence: CDR1 MNHNS, CDR2 SASEGT.

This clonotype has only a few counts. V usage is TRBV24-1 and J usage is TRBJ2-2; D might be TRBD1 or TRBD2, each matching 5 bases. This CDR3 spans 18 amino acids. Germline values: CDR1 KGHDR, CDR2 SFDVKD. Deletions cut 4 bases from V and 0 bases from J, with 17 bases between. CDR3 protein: CATSETGTFDSNTGELFF. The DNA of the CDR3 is TGTGCCACCAGTGAAACCGGGACGTTTGATTCGAACACCGGGGAGCTGTTTTTT.

The CDR3 region has the DNA TGTGCCAGCAGCACGACTAGCGGGGGCCCCCAAGAGACCCAGTACTTC. Its translation is CASSTTSGGPQETQYF. The gene calls are TRBV7-8 and TRBJ2-5, with TRBD2 identical over 12 bases. V gave up 5 bases and J gave up 1 base; unmatched junction bases: 5. This CDR3 spans 16 amino acids. CDR1 and CDR2 from the germline V gene are SGHVS and FQNEAQ.

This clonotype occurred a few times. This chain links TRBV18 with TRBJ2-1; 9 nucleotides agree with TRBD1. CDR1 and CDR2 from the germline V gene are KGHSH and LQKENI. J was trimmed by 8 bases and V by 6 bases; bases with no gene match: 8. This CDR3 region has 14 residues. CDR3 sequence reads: CASSKQGATDEQFF. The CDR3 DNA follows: TGTGCCAGCTCGAAACAGGGGGCTACAGATGAGCAGTTCTTC.

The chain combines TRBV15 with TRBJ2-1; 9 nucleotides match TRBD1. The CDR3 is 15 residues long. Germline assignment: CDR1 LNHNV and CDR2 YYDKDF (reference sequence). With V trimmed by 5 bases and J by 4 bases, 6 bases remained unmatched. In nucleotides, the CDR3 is TGTGCCACCAGCCCTGGGACAGGGACGTACAATGAGCAGTTCTTC. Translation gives CATSPGTGTYNEQFF.

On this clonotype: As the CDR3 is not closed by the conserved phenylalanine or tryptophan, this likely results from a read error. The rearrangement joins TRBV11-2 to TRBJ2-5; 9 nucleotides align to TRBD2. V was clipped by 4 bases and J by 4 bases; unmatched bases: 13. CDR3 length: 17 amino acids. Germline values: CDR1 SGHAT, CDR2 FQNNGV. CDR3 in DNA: TGTGCCAGCAGCTCCATAGCGGGGGCATCCTCTGGAGAGACCCAGTACTTA. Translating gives CASSSIAGASSGETQYL.

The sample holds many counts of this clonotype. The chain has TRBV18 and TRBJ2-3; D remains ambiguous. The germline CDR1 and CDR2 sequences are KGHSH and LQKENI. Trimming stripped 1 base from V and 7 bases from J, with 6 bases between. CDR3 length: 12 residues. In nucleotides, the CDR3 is TGTGCCAGCTCACCACTGAGCTATACGCAGTATTTT. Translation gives CASSPLSYTQYF.

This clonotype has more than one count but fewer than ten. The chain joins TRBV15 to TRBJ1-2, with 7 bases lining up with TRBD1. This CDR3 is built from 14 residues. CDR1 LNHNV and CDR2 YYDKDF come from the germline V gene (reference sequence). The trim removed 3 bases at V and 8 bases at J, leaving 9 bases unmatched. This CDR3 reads CATSSWDRVLGYTF. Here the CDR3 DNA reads TGTGCCACCAGCAGCTGGGACAGAGTATTAGGCTACACCTTC. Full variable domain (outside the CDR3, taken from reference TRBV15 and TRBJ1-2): DAMVIQNPRYQVTQFGKPVTLSCSQTLNHNVMYWYQQKSSQAPKLLFHYYDKDFNNEADTPDNFQSRRPNTSFCFLDIRSPGLGDTAMYLCATSSWDRVLGYTFGSGTRLTVV.

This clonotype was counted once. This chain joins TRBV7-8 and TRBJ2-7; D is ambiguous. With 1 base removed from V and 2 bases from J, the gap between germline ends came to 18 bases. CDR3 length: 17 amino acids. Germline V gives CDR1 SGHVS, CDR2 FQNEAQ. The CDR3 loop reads CASSLDPLGVKPYEQYV. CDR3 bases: TGTGCCAGCAGCTTAGACCCCCTCGGTGTAAAGCCCTACGAGCAGTACGTC.

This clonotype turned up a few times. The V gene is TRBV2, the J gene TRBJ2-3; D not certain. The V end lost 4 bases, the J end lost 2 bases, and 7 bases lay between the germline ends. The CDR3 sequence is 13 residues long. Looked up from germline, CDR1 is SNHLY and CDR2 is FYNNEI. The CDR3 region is CASSGPTTDTQYF. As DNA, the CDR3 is TGTGCCAGCAGTGGGCCTACCACAGATACGCAGTATTTT.

CDR3 region: CASSQVGTVNQPQHF. CDR3 in DNA: TGCGCCAGCAGCCAAGTCGGGACAGTCAATCAGCCCCAGCATTTT. This chain uses TRBV4-1 with TRBJ1-5, with 7 bases lining up with TRBD1. V dropped 1 base and J dropped 3; count of bases not matched to a gene: 3. CDR3 size: 15 residues. CDR1 is MGHRA and CDR2 is YSYEKL in the germline V gene.

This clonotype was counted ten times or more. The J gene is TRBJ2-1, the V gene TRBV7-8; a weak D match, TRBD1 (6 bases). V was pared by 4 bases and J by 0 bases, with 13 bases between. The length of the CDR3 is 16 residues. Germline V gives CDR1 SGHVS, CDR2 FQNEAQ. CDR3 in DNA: TGTGCCAGCAGCTCATGGGACAAAAGCTCCTACAATGAGCAGTTCTTC. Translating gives CASSSWDKSSYNEQFF.

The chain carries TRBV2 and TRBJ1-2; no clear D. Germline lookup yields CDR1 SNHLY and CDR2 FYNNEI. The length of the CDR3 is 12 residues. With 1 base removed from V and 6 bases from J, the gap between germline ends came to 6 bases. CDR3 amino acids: CASSEVGNGYTF. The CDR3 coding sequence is TGTGCCAGCAGTGAAGTAGGGAATGGCTACACCTTC. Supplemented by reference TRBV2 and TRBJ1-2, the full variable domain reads EPEVTQTPSHQVTQMGQEVILRCVPISNHLYFYWYRQILGQKVEFLVSFYNNEISEKSEIFDDQFSVERPDGSNFTLKIRSTKLEDSAMYFCASSEVGNGYTFGSGTRLTVV.

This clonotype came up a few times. The CDR3 spells CASSQSGTYGYTF. CDR3 sequence (DNA): TGCGCCAGCAGCCAATCTGGAACCTATGGCTACACCTTC. The chain links TRBV4-1 to TRBJ1-2; the D is unclear. This CDR3 contains 13 residues. Germline V gene data show CDR1 as MGHRA and CDR2 as YSYEKL. The V gene lost 2 bases and the J gene lost 4 bases, with 8 bases spanning the gap.

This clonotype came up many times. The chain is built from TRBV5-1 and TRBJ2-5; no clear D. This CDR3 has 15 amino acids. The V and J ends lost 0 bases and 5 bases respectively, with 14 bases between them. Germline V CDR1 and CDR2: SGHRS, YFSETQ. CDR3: CASSLGLGKDETQYF. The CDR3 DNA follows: TGCGCCAGCAGCTTGGGATTGGGCAAGGATGAGACCCAGTACTTC. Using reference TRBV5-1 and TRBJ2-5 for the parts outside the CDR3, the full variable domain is KAGVTQTPRYLIKTRGQQVTLSCSPISGHRSVSWYQQTPGQGLQFLFEYFSETQRNKGNFPGRFSGRQFSNSRSEMNVSTLELGDSALYLCASSLGLGKDETQYFGPGTRLLVL.

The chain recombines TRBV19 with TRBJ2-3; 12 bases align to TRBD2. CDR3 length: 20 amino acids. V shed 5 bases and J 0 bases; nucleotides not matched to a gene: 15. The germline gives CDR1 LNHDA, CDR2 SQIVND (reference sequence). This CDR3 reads CASSPSGVRTSGESTDTQYF. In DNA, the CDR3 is TGTGCCAGTAGTCCCTCCGGGGTCCGGACTAGCGGGGAGAGCACAGATACGCAGTATTTT.

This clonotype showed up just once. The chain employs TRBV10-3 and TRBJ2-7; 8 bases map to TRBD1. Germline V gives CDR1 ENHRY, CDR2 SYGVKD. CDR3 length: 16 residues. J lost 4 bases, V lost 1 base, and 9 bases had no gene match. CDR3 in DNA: TGTGCCATCAGTGAGTTTGGGGCCACAGGGGGGTACGAGCAGTACGTC. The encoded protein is CAISEFGATGGYEQYV.

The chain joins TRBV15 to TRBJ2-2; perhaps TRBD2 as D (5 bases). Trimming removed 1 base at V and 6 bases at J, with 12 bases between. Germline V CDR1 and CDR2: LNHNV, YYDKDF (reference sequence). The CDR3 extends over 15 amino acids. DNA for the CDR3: TGTGCCACCAGCAGAGCCCTAGCTTCGGCCGGGGAGCTGTTTTTT. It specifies CATSRALASAGELFF.

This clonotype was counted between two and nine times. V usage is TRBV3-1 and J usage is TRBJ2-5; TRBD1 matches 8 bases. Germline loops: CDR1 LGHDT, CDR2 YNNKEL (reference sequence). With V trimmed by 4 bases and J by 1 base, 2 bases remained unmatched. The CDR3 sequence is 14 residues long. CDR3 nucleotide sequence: TGTGCCAGCAGCCGACAGGGGACCCAAGAGACCCAGTACTTC. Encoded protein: CASSRQGTQETQYF.

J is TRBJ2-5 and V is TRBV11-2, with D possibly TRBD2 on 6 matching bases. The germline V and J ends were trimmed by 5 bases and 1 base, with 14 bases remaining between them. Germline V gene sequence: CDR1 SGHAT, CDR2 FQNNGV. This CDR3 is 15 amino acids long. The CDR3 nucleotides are TGTGCCAGCAGCAACCGGACGGGGGTCCAAGAGACCCAGTACTTC. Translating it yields CASSNRTGVQETQYF.

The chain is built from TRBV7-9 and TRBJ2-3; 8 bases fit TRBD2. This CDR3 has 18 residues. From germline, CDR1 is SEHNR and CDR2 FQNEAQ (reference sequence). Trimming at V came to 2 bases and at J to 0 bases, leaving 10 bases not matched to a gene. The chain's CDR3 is CASSLHRGGPASTDTQYF. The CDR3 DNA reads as TGTGCCAGCAGCTTACATCGCGGGGGGCCCGCTAGCACAGATACGCAGTATTTT.